Included here is one T cell receptor (beta chain) sequence, with context. Compared with germline, one end of the junction differs, possibly owing to a read error. This sample was included in a study of Graves' ophthalmopathy and Graves' hyperthyroidism. The CDR3 length is 16 residues. Per germline, CDR1 ENHRY and CDR2 SYGVKD. RNA transcripts were the source from which TCR beta CDR3 regions were amplified. In the first round, RT-PCR was carried out with HTBI primers, and a multiplex PCR formed the second round. TCRdb independently ran MiXCR on the multiplex PCR reads; one entry per CDR3 protein. Of over a million distinct CDR3 sequences listed, less than 45% are singletons.

The V call is TRBV10-3, the J call TRBJ1-3; D not certain. Sequencing was carried out using peripheral blood or thyroid tissue (not recorded which). The source of this sequence is an adult man with Graves' hyperthyroidism. CDR3 bases: TGTGCCAGCAGTTTCACGGACGGACTCTCTGGAAACACCATATATTTT. Its translation is CASSFTDGLSGNTIYF.